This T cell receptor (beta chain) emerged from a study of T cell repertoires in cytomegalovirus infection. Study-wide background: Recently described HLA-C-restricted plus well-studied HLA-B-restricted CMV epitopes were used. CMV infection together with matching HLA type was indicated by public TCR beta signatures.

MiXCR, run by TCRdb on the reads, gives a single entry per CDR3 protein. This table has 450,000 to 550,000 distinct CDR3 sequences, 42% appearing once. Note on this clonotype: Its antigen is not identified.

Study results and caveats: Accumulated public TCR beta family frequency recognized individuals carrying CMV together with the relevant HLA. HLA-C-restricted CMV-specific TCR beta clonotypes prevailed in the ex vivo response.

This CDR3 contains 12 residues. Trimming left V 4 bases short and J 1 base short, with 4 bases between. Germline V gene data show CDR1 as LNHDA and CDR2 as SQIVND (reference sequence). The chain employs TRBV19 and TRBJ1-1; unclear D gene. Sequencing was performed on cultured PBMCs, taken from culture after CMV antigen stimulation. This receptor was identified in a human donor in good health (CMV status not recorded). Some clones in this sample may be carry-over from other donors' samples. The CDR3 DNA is TGTGCCAGTAGTAAGGGGAACACTGAAGCTTTCTTT. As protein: CASSKGNTEAFF. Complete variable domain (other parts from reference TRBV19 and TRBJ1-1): DGGITQSPKYLFRKEGQNVTLSCEQNLNHDAMYWYRQDPGQGLRLIYYSQIVNDFQKGDIAEGYSVSREKKESFPLTVTSAQKNPTAFYLCASSKGNTEAFFGQGTRLTVV.